The 27 T cell receptor beta chains reported below all come from one sample, sequenced in a study of blood T cell repertoires in COVID-19. Only in-frame clones appear in the TCRdb table, and some are missing; sequencing was by immunoSEQ multiplex PCR. This table has over 200,000 clones, 75% to 85% appearing once. Sequences were obtained from peripheral blood. These receptors originate from a woman under 40 with COVID-19, enrolled during active disease.

This chain joins TRBV7-2 and TRBJ2-5; TRBD2 matches 10 bases. CDR3 length: 14 residues. Germline V gene data show CDR1 as SGHTA and CDR2 as FQGNSA. Trimming removed 8 bases from V and 2 bases from J; junction bases left unmatched: 5. The chain's CDR3 is CASGAGGRQETQYF. DNA for the CDR3: TGTGCCAGCGGAGCGGGGGGGAGGCAAGAGACCCAGTACTTC.

The rearrangement links TRBV5-1 to TRBJ2-2, with 11 nucleotides matching TRBD1. CDR1 is SGHRS, CDR2 YFSETQ, per germline. This CDR3 has 17 residues. Trimming took 4 bases from V and 6 from J; bases not matched to a gene: 11. The CDR3 reads CASSPFPGQGVSGELFF. The CDR3 region has the DNA TGCGCCAGCAGCCCTTTTCCGGGACAGGGGGTTTCCGGGGAGCTGTTTTTT.

By sample share, this clone is medium-sized. The chain couples TRBV25-1 to TRBJ1-3; TRBD1 might be the D (5 bases). V lost 2 bases and J lost 4, with 9 bases in between. Germline V lookup: CDR1 MGHDK, CDR2 SYGVNS. CDR3 length: 14 residues. The chain's CDR3 is CASSEERTGNTIYF. CDR3 in DNA: TGTGCCAGCAGTGAAGAAAGGACAGGAAACACCATATATTTT.

V and J are TRBV2 and TRBJ1-3, with 10 bases matching TRBD1. CDR1 and CDR2 (germline): SNHLY, FYNNEI. The CDR3 runs 13 residues. V lost 6 bases to trimming and J lost 8 bases; unmatched junction nucleotides: 4. The CDR3 protein is CASRDDRGHTIYF. In nucleotides, the CDR3 is TGTGCCAGCAGGGATGACAGGGGGCACACCATATATTTT.

The chain links TRBV5-4 to TRBJ2-5; D might be TRBD2 (6 bases). The CDR3 length is 13 residues. Between the trimmed V and J ends, which lost 4 bases and 5 bases, there was a span of 12 bases. Germline V gene sequence: CDR1 SGHNT, CDR2 YYREEE (reference sequence). The CDR3 reads CASSAGGEETQYF. The CDR3 bases are TGTGCCAGCAGCGCAGGAGGGGAGGAGACCCAGTACTTC.

This chain uses TRBV2 with TRBJ2-3; the D gene is possibly TRBD2 (5 bases). The CDR3 sequence is 16 residues long. V lost 6 bases and J lost 0, with 16 bases in between. Germline V CDR1 and CDR2: SNHLY, FYNNEI. CDR3 loop: CASSRGQSPSTDTQYF. CDR3 in DNA: TGTGCCAGCAGCCGAGGGCAGTCACCTAGCACAGATACGCAGTATTTT.

This chain joins TRBV7-2 and TRBJ2-1; TRBD2 aligns across 11 bases. Germline CDR1 reads SGHTA; CDR2 reads FQGNSA. The junction had 5 bases not matched to a gene; V was cut back by 3 bases and J by 4 bases. This CDR3 contains 16 residues. CDR3 residues: CASSFLAGGVYNEQFF. The CDR3 DNA reads as TGTGCCAGCAGCTTCTTAGCGGGGGGGGTATACAATGAGCAGTTCTTC.

This chain links TRBV27 with TRBJ2-5, with D tentatively TRBD1 (6 bases). V was clipped by 5 bases and J by 4 bases, with 14 bases between them. Germline CDR1 reads MNHEY; CDR2 reads SMNVEV (reference sequence). The CDR3 runs to 14 residues. CDR3 sequence: CASSLRVRGETQYF. The CDR3, as DNA: TGTGCCAGCAGTCTGCGGGTCAGGGGAGAGACCCAGTACTTC.

The chain links TRBV19 to TRBJ1-5, with D unresolved. With 3 bases removed from V and 5 bases from J, the gap between germline ends came to 5 bases. The CDR3 is made up of 12 amino acids. Germline values: CDR1 LNHDA, CDR2 SQIVND (reference sequence). CDR3 sequence reads: CASSIPDQPQHF. The CDR3 DNA sequence: TGTGCCAGTAGTATTCCAGATCAGCCCCAGCATTTT.

V and J are TRBV5-1 and TRBJ1-2; no clear D gene. V lost 0 bases and J lost 6, with 6 bases in between. The CDR3 is made up of 12 amino acids. Germline CDR1 and CDR2: SGHRS and YFSETQ. The CDR3 is CASSLVQDGYTF. The CDR3 nucleotides are TGCGCCAGCAGCTTGGTTCAGGATGGCTACACCTTC.

The chain recombines TRBV13 with TRBJ2-5; 16 nucleotides align to TRBD2. With V trimmed by 5 bases and J by 5 bases, 11 bases remained unmatched. CDR3 length: 18 residues. The germline gives CDR1 PRHDT, CDR2 FYEKMQ (reference sequence). The CDR3, as DNA: TGTGCCAGCAGCCCCGGGACTAGCGGGGGGGCCATCTGGGAGACCCAGTACTTC. As protein: CASSPGTSGGAIWETQYF.

The chain is built from TRBV9 and TRBJ1-4; D uncertain. Trimming pared 0 bases from V and 4 bases from J, leaving 10 bases between. The CDR3 sequence is 15 residues long. Germline V gene data show CDR1 as SGDLS and CDR2 as YYNGEE. CDR3 loop: CASSVATGYNEKLFF. The CDR3 DNA reads TGTGCCAGCAGCGTAGCTACGGGTTATAATGAAAAACTGTTTTTT. Full variable domain (rest looked up from reference TRBV9 and TRBJ1-4): DSGVTQTPKHLITATGQRVTLRCSPRSGDLSVYWYQQSLDQGLQFLIQYYNGEERAKGNILERFSAQQFPDLHSELNLSSLELGDSALYFCASSVATGYNEKLFFGSGTQLSVL.

The chain employs TRBV28 and TRBJ2-1; 7 positions match TRBD2. Trimming removed 4 bases from V and 4 bases from J; junction bases left unmatched: 1. Germline CDR1 is MDHEN and CDR2 is SYDVKM. The CDR3 is 13 amino acids. The chain's CDR3 is CASSSGGYNEQFF. In nucleotides, the CDR3 is TGTGCCAGCAGTTCGGGGGGATACAATGAGCAGTTCTTC.

This chain links TRBV5-1 with TRBJ2-3; 8 nucleotides line up with TRBD2. Germline V gene data show CDR1 as SGHRS and CDR2 as YFSETQ. This CDR3 is built from 18 residues. J was trimmed by 4 bases and V by 0 bases; bases with no gene match: 13. The DNA of the CDR3 is TGCGCCAGCAGCTTGGATCCCTCGGGGGGGGGCTCCTCAGATACGCAGTATTTT. This gives the protein CASSLDPSGGGSSDTQYF.

The V gene is TRBV12-1, the J gene TRBJ2-7; the table assigns TRBD2, which was not confirmed against the DNA. TRBV12-1 is given as a pseudogene. The CDR3 totals 15 residues. Here the CDR3 reads CASSFGTSGSHEQYF. Written as DNA, the CDR3 is TGTGCCAGCAGCTTCGGGACTAGCGGGAGCCACGAGCAGTACTTC.

The chain carries TRBV25-1 and TRBJ2-7, with a weak D call TRBD1 (6 bases). CDR3 length equals 15 residues. CDR1 is MGHDK and CDR2 is SYGVNS in the germline V gene. Trimming shortened V by 1 base and J by 6 bases, and 16 bases separated the two germline ends. The chain's CDR3 is CASSEWGQGKGEQYF. The DNA of the CDR3 is TGTGCCAGCAGTGAATGGGGTCAGGGGAAGGGCGAGCAGTACTTC.

The chain carries TRBV14 and TRBJ2-1, with 7 bases identical to TRBD2. J gave up 4 bases and V 0 bases, and 6 bases lay outside the gene matches. The V gene's germline CDR1 is SGHDN and CDR2 FVKESK. CDR3 length: 16 residues. The CDR3 is CASSQEGGTHYNEQFF. CDR3 nucleotide sequence: TGTGCCAGCAGCCAAGAGGGGGGGACCCATTACAATGAGCAGTTCTTC.

This rearrangement joins TRBV3-1 (or the pseudogene TRBV3-2) to TRBJ1-2, with 7 bases aligning to TRBD1. Unmatched junction bases numbered 12, after V lost 4 bases and J lost 7 bases. The CDR3 has 15 amino acids. CDR1 LGHDT and CDR2 YNNKEL come from the germline V gene (reference sequence). The CDR3 region is CASSPPGQAVTGYTF. CDR3 DNA sequence: TGTGCCAGCAGCCCGCCCGGACAGGCCGTTACTGGCTACACCTTC.

CDR3 amino acids: CASDVVRTLGNTIYF. The DNA of the CDR3 is TGTGCCAGCGACGTGGTTCGGACACTGGGAAACACCATATATTTT. The gene calls are TRBV6-5 and TRBJ1-3; possibly TRBD1 for D (5 bases). Germline V gene sequence: CDR1 MNHEY, CDR2 SVGAGI. The V end lost 8 bases, the J end lost 4 bases, and 18 bases lay between the germline ends. The CDR3 length is 15 residues.

This clone appeared a single time. This chain uses TRBV4-3 with TRBJ1-4; tentatively, D is TRBD1 (6 bases). CDR1 is LGHNA, CDR2 YSLEER, per germline. Trimming left V 1 base short and J 3 bases short, with 12 bases between. The CDR3 sequence is 16 residues long. The CDR3 reads CASSQGNRVANEKLFF. The CDR3 nucleotides are TGCGCCAGCAGCCAAGGGAACAGGGTGGCTAATGAAAAACTGTTTTTT.

J is TRBJ1-5 and V is TRBV10-2; 8 nucleotides match TRBD1. This CDR3 is built from 14 residues. Unmatched junction bases numbered 8, after V lost 7 bases and J lost 6 bases. In germline, CDR1 is WSHSY, CDR2 SAAADI. DNA for the CDR3: TGCGCCAGCACTACGGACAGGGTTAGTCAGCCCCAGCATTTT. Its translation is CASTTDRVSQPQHF.

This chain joins TRBV5-1 and TRBJ2-3, with 7 bases matching TRBD1. The CDR3 sequence is 14 residues long. From germline, CDR1 is SGHRS and CDR2 YFSETQ. V lost 2 bases and J lost 2; bases outside the gene matches: 2. CDR3 sequence (DNA): TGCGCCAGCAGCTTAACAGGGGACACAGATACGCAGTATTTT. This codes for CASSLTGDTDTQYF. Full variable domain (rest looked up from reference TRBV5-1 and TRBJ2-3): KAGVTQTPRYLIKTRGQQVTLSCSPISGHRSVSWYQQTPGQGLQFLFEYFSETQRNKGNFPGRFSGRQFSNSRSEMNVSTLELGDSALYLCASSLTGDTDTQYFGPGTRLTVL.

The V call is TRBV11-2, the J call TRBJ2-5, with TRBD1 matching over 7 bases. Germline assignment: CDR1 SGHAT and CDR2 FQNNGV. Losses at the gene ends were 8 bases for V and 5 bases for J; bases not matched to a gene: 14. The CDR3 runs 15 residues. CDR3 region: CASEATQGPWETQYF. The CDR3 region has the DNA TGTGCCAGCGAAGCAACACAGGGGCCGTGGGAGACCCAGTACTTC.

This clone was detected only a few times. The chain has TRBV7-2 and TRBJ1-2; 8 bases line up with TRBD1. CDR3 length: 14 amino acids. Germline CDR1 reads SGHTA; CDR2 reads FQGNSA. Losses at the gene ends were 5 bases for V and 7 bases for J; bases not matched to a gene: 9. CDR3 protein: CASSLDRGEGGYTF. CDR3 coding DNA: TGTGCCAGCAGCCTCGACAGGGGTGAGGGTGGCTACACCTTC.

The V call is TRBV7-3, the J call TRBJ2-3; possible D gene TRBD2, 6 bases. V was shortened by 2 bases and J by 6 bases, with 12 bases between the two germline ends. CDR1 is SGHTA and CDR2 is FQGTGA in the germline V gene. This CDR3 contains 14 residues. The CDR3 here is CASSLGGISDTQYF. CDR3 DNA sequence: TGTGCCAGCAGCTTAGGGGGGATCTCTGATACGCAGTATTTT.

In this sample, this clone turned up a few times. The chain has TRBV7-9 and TRBJ2-2, with 9 bases aligning to TRBD2. The CDR3 covers 16 residues. CDR1 is SEHNR and CDR2 is FQNEAQ in the germline V gene (reference sequence). The trim removed 10 bases at V and 1 base at J, leaving 10 bases unmatched. The DNA of the CDR3 is TGTGCCATACGGCAGCCTAGCGGGAAGAACACCGGGGAGCTGTTTTTT. Protein product: CAIRQPSGKNTGELFF.

This clone has ten or more counts. Other nucleotide sequences in the sample specify the same CDR3. The rearrangement links TRBV5-4 to TRBJ2-3; 10 bases match TRBD2. Trimming at V came to 0 bases and at J to 6 bases, leaving 4 bases not matched to a gene. The length of the CDR3 is 15 residues. Per the germline V gene, CDR1 is SGHNT and CDR2 is YYREEE (reference sequence). The CDR3 DNA is TGTGCCAGCAGCTTGGGGGAGCGGGGGGGCGATACGCAGTATTTT. This codes for CASSLGERGGDTQYF.